A single sample is the source of the 5 T cell receptor beta chains below, sequenced in a study of cytomegalovirus exposure and HLA in healthy donors. Both 60 Vbeta primers and 13 Jbeta primers went into the PCR. Produced via immunoSEQ multiplex PCR; TCRdb's table is partial and in-frame only. The sample has 150,000 or so clones, approximately 80% seen once. What was sequenced was PBMCs. The receptors stem from a woman aged 40-49 years in good health and CMV-seronegative.

V gene TRBV6-5 combines with J gene TRBJ2-7; D might be TRBD2 (6 bases). CDR3 length equals 15 residues. Per the germline V gene, CDR1 is MNHEY and CDR2 is SVGAGI. Trimming took off 0 bases at V and 2 bases at J, with 11 bases between the two ends. CDR3 sequence: CASSYSLALTYEQYF. The CDR3 bases are TGTGCCAGCAGTTACTCCCTAGCGCTTACCTACGAGCAGTACTTC.

In the case of this clone: The conserved closing phenylalanine or tryptophan is absent in this CDR3, likely reflecting a read error. CDR3 residues: CASSPLGALMNTEAFV. CDR3 coding DNA: TGTGCCAGCAGTCCGTTGGGAGCGCTCATGAACACTGAAGCTTTCGTT. This chain uses TRBV6-6 with TRBJ1-1, with D hard to call. The V and J ends lost 5 bases and 0 bases respectively, with 16 bases between them. Germline V gives CDR1 MNHNY, CDR2 SVGAGI (reference sequence). This CDR3 has 16 amino acids.

This chain connects TRBV6-1 to TRBJ1-1; 8 bases agree with TRBD1. J lost 8 bases, V lost 6 bases, and 5 bases had no gene match. CDR3 length: 12 residues. Germline values: CDR1 MNHNS, CDR2 SASEGT. Here the CDR3 DNA reads TGTGCCAGCAGCTATCAGGGGGCCGAAGCTTTCTTT. It translates to CASSYQGAEAFF.

V gene TRBV30 combines with J gene TRBJ1-1, with D perhaps TRBD1 (6 bases). In germline, CDR1 is GTSNPN, CDR2 SVGIG (reference sequence). This CDR3 has 13 amino acids. With 0 bases removed from V and 11 bases from J, the gap between germline ends came to 16 bases. In DNA, the CDR3 is TGTGCCTGGAGTGTTGGGGACACCGTGTGGGCTTTCTTT. Protein sequence: CAWSVGDTVWAFF. The full variable domain, its missing parts supplied by reference TRBV30 and TRBJ1-1, is SQTIHQWPATLVQPVGSPLSLECTVEGTSNPNLYWYRQAAGRGLQLLFYSVGIGQISSEVPQNLSASRPQDRQFILSSKKLLLSDSGFYLCAWSVGDTVWAFFGQGTRLTVV.

About this clone itself: Relative to the germline gene, one junction end is altered; a read error may explain this. The chain recombines TRBV29-1 with TRBJ2-1; 8 nucleotides match TRBD1. CDR1 is SQVTM, CDR2 ANQGSEA, per germline. The CDR3 runs 10 residues. As DNA, the CDR3 is TGCAGCATCGCACAGGGGGAGATCATCTTC. It yields the protein CSIAQGEIIF.